This passage covers 4 T cell receptor beta chains from one sample sequenced in a study of cytotoxic CD8 clonotypes in ibrutinib-treated CLL. The method was immunoSEQ multiplex PCR; TCRdb's version includes in-frame clones alone and lacks a portion of them. The repertoire holds 150,000 to 200,000 clones, with 84% as singletons. Material: PBMCs, obtained after 24 months of ibrutinib treatment. These TCRs come from a human donor with chronic lymphocytic leukemia.

This clone came up a few times. The CDR3 is CASSRIYEGEDRGNYGYTF. CDR3 bases: TGTGCCAGCAGCCGCATATATGAGGGAGAGGACAGGGGTAACTATGGCTACACCTTC. The V call is TRBV7-7, the J call TRBJ1-2; 9 bases agree with TRBD1. The CDR3 contains 19 residues. Trimming removed 5 bases from V and 1 base from J; junction bases left unmatched: 17. CDR1 is SSHAT, CDR2 FNYEAQ, per germline (reference sequence).

The chain recombines TRBV16 with TRBJ2-7; tentative D call: TRBD2 (5 bases). V was cut by 1 base and J by 0 bases, with 13 bases left in between. The CDR3 is made up of 16 amino acids. The germline CDR1 and CDR2 sequences are KGHSY and FQNENV. The CDR3 loop reads CASSQLTREISYEQYF. For the CDR3, the DNA is TGTGCCAGCAGCCAATTAACACGGGAAATCTCCTACGAGCAGTACTTC.

The chain combines TRBV4-2 with TRBJ1-5; no clear D. V dropped 1 base and J dropped 4 bases, with 14 bases sitting between them. The CDR3 loop spans 16 amino acids. Germline CDR1 LGHNA, CDR2 YNFKEQ. The CDR3 region has the DNA TGTGCCAGCAGCCAAGCCGGCAGGAGTTTTAATCAGCCCCAGCATTTT. It is translated as CASSQAGRSFNQPQHF.

The chain carries TRBV30 and TRBJ1-4, with a weak D call TRBD1 (5 bases). This CDR3 is 13 amino acids long. The germline V gene encodes CDR1 GTSNPN and CDR2 SVGIG (reference sequence). With 0 bases removed from V and 7 bases from J, the gap between germline ends came to 9 bases. The CDR3 bases are TGTGCCTGGAGTGTTTTGGGGGGTGAAAAACTGTTTTTT. This codes for CAWSVLGGEKLFF.